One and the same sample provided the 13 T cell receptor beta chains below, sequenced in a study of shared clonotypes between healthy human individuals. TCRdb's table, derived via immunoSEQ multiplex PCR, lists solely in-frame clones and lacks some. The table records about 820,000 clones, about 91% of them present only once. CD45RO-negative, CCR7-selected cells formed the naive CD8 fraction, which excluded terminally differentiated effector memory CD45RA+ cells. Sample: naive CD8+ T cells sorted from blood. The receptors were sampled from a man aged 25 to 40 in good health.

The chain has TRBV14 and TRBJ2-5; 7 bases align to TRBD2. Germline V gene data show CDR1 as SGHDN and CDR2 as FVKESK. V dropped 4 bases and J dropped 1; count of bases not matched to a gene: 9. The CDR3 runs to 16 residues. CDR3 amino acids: CASSPGLGGVQETQYF. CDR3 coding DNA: TGTGCCAGCAGCCCCGGCCTGGGGGGGGTCCAAGAGACCCAGTACTTC.

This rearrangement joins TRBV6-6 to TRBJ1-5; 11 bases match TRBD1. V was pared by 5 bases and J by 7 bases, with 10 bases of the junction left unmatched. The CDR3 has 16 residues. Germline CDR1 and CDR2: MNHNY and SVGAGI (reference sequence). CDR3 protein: CASSTLGQGARQPQHF. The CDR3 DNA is TGTGCCAGCAGTACGCTAGGACAGGGGGCACGGCAGCCCCAGCATTTT.

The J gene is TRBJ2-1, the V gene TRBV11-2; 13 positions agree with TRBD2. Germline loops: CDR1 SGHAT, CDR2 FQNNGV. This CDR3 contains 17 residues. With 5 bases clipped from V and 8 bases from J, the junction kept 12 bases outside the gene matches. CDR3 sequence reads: CASSASLLAGGWDEQFF. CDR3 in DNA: TGTGCCAGCAGCGCGTCACTACTAGCGGGAGGGTGGGATGAGCAGTTCTTC.

The CDR3 DNA sequence: TGCGCCAGCAGCCAAGATGAGGGGAGACCAGGGTTGAACACTGAAGCTTTCTTT. Amino acids: CASSQDEGRPGLNTEAFF. The chain combines TRBV4-1 with TRBJ1-1; a weak D match, TRBD1 (5 bases). CDR3 length: 18 residues. Trimming left V 0 bases short and J 0 bases short, with 17 bases between. The germline V gene has CDR1 MGHRA and CDR2 YSYEKL.

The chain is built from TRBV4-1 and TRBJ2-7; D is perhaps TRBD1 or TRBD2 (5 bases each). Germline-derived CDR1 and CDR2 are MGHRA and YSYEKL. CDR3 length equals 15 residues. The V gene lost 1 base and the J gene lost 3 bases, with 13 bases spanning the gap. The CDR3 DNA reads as TGCGCCAGCAGCCAAGTCCTGGGGGAGTACTACGAGCAGTACTTC. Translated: CASSQVLGEYYEQYF.

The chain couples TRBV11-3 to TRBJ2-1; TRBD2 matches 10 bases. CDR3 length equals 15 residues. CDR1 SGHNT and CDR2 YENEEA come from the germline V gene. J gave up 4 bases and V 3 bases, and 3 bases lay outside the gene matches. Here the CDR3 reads CASSLTSGPYNEQFF. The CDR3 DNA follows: TGTGCCAGCAGCTTGACTAGCGGGCCTTACAATGAGCAGTTCTTC.

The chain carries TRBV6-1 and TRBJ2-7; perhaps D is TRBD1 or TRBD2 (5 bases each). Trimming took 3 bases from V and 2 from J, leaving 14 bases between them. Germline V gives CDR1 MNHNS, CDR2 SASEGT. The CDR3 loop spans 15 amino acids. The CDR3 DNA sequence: TGTGCCAGCAGTGATTGGGACCTACCCCCCTACGAGCAGTACTTC. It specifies CASSDWDLPPYEQYF.

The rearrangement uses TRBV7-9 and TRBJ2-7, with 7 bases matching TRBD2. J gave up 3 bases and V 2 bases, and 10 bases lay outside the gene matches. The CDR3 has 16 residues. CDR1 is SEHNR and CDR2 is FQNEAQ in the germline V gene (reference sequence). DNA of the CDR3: TGTGCCAGCAGCTTATCCACTAGCGCGAGGAGCTACGAGCAGTACTTC. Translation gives CASSLSTSARSYEQYF.

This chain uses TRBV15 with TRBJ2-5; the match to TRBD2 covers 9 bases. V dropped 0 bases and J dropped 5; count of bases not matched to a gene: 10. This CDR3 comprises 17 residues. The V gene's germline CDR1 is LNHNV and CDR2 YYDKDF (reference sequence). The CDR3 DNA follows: TGTGCCACCAGCAGAGAGAGGACTAGCGAGAGCGAGGAGACCCAGTACTTC. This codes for CATSRERTSESEETQYF.

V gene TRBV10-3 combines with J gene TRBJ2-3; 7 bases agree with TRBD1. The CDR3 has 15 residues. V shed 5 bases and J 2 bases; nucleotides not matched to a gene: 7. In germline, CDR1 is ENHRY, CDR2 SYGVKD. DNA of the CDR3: TGTGCCATCAGTCCCGGGACAGTTACCACAGATACGCAGTATTTT. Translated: CAISPGTVTTDTQYF.

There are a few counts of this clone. CDR3 amino acids: CASSQLQGATNTGELFF. The CDR3 DNA follows: TGTGCCAGCAGCCAATTACAAGGAGCGACGAACACCGGGGAGCTGTTTTTT. This chain connects TRBV4-2 to TRBJ2-2; D is undetermined. CDR1 LGHNA and CDR2 YNFKEQ come from the germline V gene. The CDR3 consists of 17 residues. V was trimmed by 2 bases and J by 0 bases, leaving 13 bases between them.

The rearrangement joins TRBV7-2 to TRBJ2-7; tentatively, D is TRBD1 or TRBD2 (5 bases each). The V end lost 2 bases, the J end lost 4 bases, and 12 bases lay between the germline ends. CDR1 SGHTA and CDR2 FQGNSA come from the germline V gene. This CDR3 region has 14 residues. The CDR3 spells CASSLTRGGYEQYF. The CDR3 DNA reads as TGTGCCAGCAGCTTAACCCGGGGCGGGTACGAGCAGTACTTC.

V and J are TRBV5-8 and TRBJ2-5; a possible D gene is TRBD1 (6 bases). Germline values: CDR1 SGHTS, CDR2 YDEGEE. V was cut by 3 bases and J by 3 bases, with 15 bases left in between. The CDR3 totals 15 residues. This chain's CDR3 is CASSSLDSREETQYF. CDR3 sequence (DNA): TGTGCCAGCAGCTCCTTGGACAGCCGCGAAGAGACCCAGTACTTC.